The sequence of this TCR beta chain was determined in a study of blood T cell repertoires in COVID-19. Study details: Sites across the United States, Italy and Spain contributed samples from acute and convalescent COVID-19.

Germline CDR1 reads MNHEY; CDR2 reads SVGAGI. Trimming pared 4 bases from V and 1 base from J, leaving 5 bases between. The CDR3 has 12 residues. Clones were sequenced by immunoSEQ multiplex PCR, and TCRdb holds only the in-frame ones, with some missing. The sample has about 130,000 clones; more than 75% are singletons. This receptor was identified in a human donor in a cohort sampled during active COVID-19. Sequencing was done on a sample of peripheral blood. V gene TRBV6-5 combines with J gene TRBJ2-7; D gene uncertain. CDR3 in DNA: TGTGCCAGCAGTTTTAGTTCCTACGAGCAGTACTTC. It yields the protein CASSFSSYEQYF.